The 12 T cell receptor beta chains below all came from one sample that was sequenced in a study of cytomegalovirus exposure and HLA in healthy donors. Use of 60 Vbeta and 13 Jbeta primers characterized the PCR. Generated by immunoSEQ multiplex PCR, the TCRdb table keeps only in-frame clones and is missing some. Of 150,000 to 200,000 clones detected, roughly 80% appear once; the ten largest clones hold around 7.7%. The sample taken for sequencing was PBMCs. These receptors were obtained from a middle-aged woman in good health and CMV-seropositive.

In regard to this clone: One end of the junction varies from germline; a read error may be responsible. The V gene is TRBV7-7, the J gene TRBJ2-3, with D unclear. CDR1 SSHAT and CDR2 FNYEAQ come from the germline V gene (reference sequence). The CDR3 contains 14 residues. The CDR3 DNA follows: TGTGCTAGCAGCTTAGGCACAGTCACAGATACGCAGTATTTT. Its protein product is CASSLGTVTDTQYF.

The CDR3 is CASSPDSGRARYNEQFF. CDR3 nucleotide sequence: TGTGCCAGCAGCCCTGACAGCGGGAGGGCTCGGTATAATGAGCAGTTCTTC. The rearrangement links TRBV7-3 to TRBJ2-1; 10 bases fit TRBD2. CDR1 is SGHTA and CDR2 is FQGTGA in the germline V gene. This CDR3 contains 17 residues. V lost 5 bases to trimming and J lost 7 bases; unmatched junction nucleotides: 14.

The V call is TRBV7-3, the J call TRBJ2-2; TRBD1 is a possible D gene (5 bases). Germline CDR1 and CDR2: SGHTA and FQGTGA. Deletions cut 5 bases from V and 6 bases from J, with 19 bases between. The CDR3 runs 16 residues. This CDR3 reads CASSPSRQGGAGELFF. The DNA for the CDR3 is TGTGCCAGCAGCCCCTCCCGGCAGGGTGGCGCCGGGGAGCTGTTTTTT. The full variable domain, in which reference TRBV7-3 and TRBJ2-2 provide the parts outside the CDR3, is GAGVSQTPSNKVTEKGKYVELRCDPISGHTALYWYRQSLGQGPEFLIYFQGTGAADDSGLPNDRFFAVRPEGSVSTLKIQRTERGDSAVYLCASSPSRQGGAGELFFGEGSRLTVL.

The rearrangement links TRBV29-1 to TRBJ1-4, with D unclear. Germline CDR1 is SQVTM and CDR2 is ANQGSEA. CDR3 length: 12 amino acids. The V gene lost 0 bases and the J gene lost 7 bases, with 6 bases spanning the gap. The CDR3 is CSVEDTGEKLFF. Written as DNA, the CDR3 is TGCAGCGTTGAAGACACGGGTGAAAAACTGTTTTTT.

This chain links TRBV6-6 with TRBJ2-2; 12 nucleotides agree with TRBD2. V was pared by 8 bases and J by 3 bases, with 1 base of the junction left unmatched. The CDR3 has 14 amino acids. From germline, CDR1 is MNHNY and CDR2 SVGAGI (reference sequence). DNA for the CDR3: TGTGCCAGCCGGACTAGCGGGGACACCGGGGAGCTGTTTTTT. Amino acids: CASRTSGDTGELFF.

The chain couples TRBV2 to TRBJ2-2; 8 nucleotides agree with TRBD1. V gave up 7 bases and J gave up 3 bases; unmatched junction bases: 7. Germline CDR1 and CDR2: SNHLY and FYNNEI. This CDR3 contains 15 residues. In DNA form, the CDR3 reads TGTGCCAGCACGAGGCAGGGGGCGGACACCGGGGAGCTGTTTTTT. Amino acid sequence: CASTRQGADTGELFF.

About this clone itself: Additional DNA sequences in this sample encode the identical CDR3. The rearrangement links TRBV5-1 to TRBJ2-5; D might be TRBD2 (6 bases). Germline loops: CDR1 SGHRS, CDR2 YFSETQ. The CDR3 spans 14 residues. V was clipped by 0 bases and J by 5 bases, with 11 bases between them. CDR3 region: CASSLGTSGETQYF. In DNA form, the CDR3 reads TGCGCCAGCAGCTTGGGGACCAGCGGGGAGACCCAGTACTTC.

V gene TRBV4-1 combines with J gene TRBJ2-5; D gene uncertain. Germline values: CDR1 MGHRA, CDR2 YSYEKL. This CDR3 is built from 14 residues. V was pared by 2 bases and J by 2 bases, with 9 bases between. The CDR3: CASSQILLQETQYF. CDR3 bases: TGCGCCAGCAGCCAAATTCTCCTTCAAGAGACCCAGTACTTC.

V usage is TRBV25-1 and J usage is TRBJ2-7, with D maybe TRBD1 (6 bases). Trimming cost V 2 bases and J 6 bases, with 17 bases left between them. The CDR3 extends over 15 amino acids. Germline CDR1 reads MGHDK; CDR2 reads SYGVNS. CDR3 sequence reads: CASSEGTGISVEQYF. The CDR3 nucleotides read TGTGCCAGCAGTGAAGGCACAGGGATTTCTGTCGAGCAGTACTTC.

This clone appeared a single time. A junction boundary mismatches the germline segment, possibly from a read error. DNA for the CDR3: TGTGCCAGCAGCCAAGATCTAGTCGGCTGCACCTTC. Translated: CASSQDLVGCTF. The rearrangement uses TRBV4-2 and TRBJ1-2; no firm D call. This CDR3 is 12 amino acids long. Germline V lookup: CDR1 LGHNA, CDR2 YNFKEQ.

V is TRBV2 and J is TRBJ1-5; 7 bases are shared with TRBD1. The CDR3 is made up of 15 amino acids. V trimming: 6 bases; J trimming: 5 bases; junction bases outside the gene matches: 10. The germline CDR1 and CDR2 sequences are SNHLY and FYNNEI. DNA for the CDR3: TGTGCCAGCAGAGGCGAGGGGGCGTTGGATCAGCCCCAGCATTTT. Translation gives CASRGEGALDQPQHF. Full variable domain (missing parts from reference TRBV2 and TRBJ1-5): EPEVTQTPSHQVTQMGQEVILRCVPISNHLYFYWYRQILGQKVEFLVSFYNNEISEKSEIFDDQFSVERPDGSNFTLKIRSTKLEDSAMYFCASRGEGALDQPQHFGDGTRLSIL.

This rearrangement joins TRBV7-9 to TRBJ2-2; 7 bases agree with TRBD1. V was pared by 6 bases and J by 0 bases, with 4 bases of the junction left unmatched. The germline gives CDR1 SEHNR, CDR2 FQNEAQ (reference sequence). This CDR3 contains 15 residues. The CDR3 coding sequence is TGTGCCAGCAGACCCGGGACAGCGAACACCGGGGAGCTGTTTTTT. Protein sequence: CASRPGTANTGELFF.